This TCR beta chain was documented in a study of blood T cell repertoires in COVID-19. Overall study: The United States, Italy and Spain supplied acute and convalescent COVID-19 samples. The analysed material was cDNA or gDNA that came from T cells, B-cell-depleted T cells, or PBMCs.

Sequencing was performed with immunoSEQ multiplex PCR; in TCRdb, only in-frame clones are kept and a portion is missing. Of roughly 210,000 clones in the sample, 80% to 85% are singletons; the top ten hold about 10%. A Seattle source enrolled patients during active infection and followed them longitudinally. V gave up 6 bases and J gave up 5 bases; unmatched junction bases: 3. Germline CDR1 reads SNHLY; CDR2 reads FYNNEI. The CDR3 extends over 12 amino acids. The sample comprised peripheral blood. The chain links TRBV2 to TRBJ1-1; 7 positions agree with TRBD1. The sequence was collected from a woman of 80 years or more with COVID-19, enrolled during active disease. CDR3 in DNA: TGTGCCAGCAGGACAGGGAGGACTGAAGCTTTCTTT. Protein product: CASRTGRTEAFF.